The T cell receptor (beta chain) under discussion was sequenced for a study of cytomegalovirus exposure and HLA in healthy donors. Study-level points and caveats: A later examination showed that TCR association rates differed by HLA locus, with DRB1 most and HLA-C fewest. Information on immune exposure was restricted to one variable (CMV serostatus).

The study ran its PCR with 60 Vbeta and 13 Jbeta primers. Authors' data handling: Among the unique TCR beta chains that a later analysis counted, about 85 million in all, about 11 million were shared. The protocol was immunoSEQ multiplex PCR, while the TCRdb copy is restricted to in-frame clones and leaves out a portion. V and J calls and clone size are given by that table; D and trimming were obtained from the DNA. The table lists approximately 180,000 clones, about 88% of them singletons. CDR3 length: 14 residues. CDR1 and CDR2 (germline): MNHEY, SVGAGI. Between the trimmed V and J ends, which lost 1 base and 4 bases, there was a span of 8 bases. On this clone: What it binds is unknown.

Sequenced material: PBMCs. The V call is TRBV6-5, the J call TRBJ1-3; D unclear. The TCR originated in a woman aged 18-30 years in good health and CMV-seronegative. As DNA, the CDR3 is TGTGCCAGCAGTTACTTTCCCTCGGGAAACACCATATATTTT. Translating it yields CASSYFPSGNTIYF.